The source of this TCR beta chain is a study of T cell responses to AZD1222 COVID-19 vaccine. The CDR3 spans 14 residues. The germline V and J ends were trimmed by 5 bases and 0 bases, with 9 bases remaining between them. Germline CDR1 is SGHTS and CDR2 is YDEGEE. Profiling relied on immunoSEQ multiplex PCR, and the TCRdb table lists in-frame clones only, not all of them. This table holds around 150,000 clones, roughly 88% found once. Sequencing was performed on peripheral blood, taken on day 0 of AZD1222 vaccination. This chain joins TRBV5-8 and TRBJ1-5, with no clear D. This receptor was taken from an adult in good health. CDR3 residues: CASSGQDSNQPQHF. The CDR3 region has the DNA TGTGCCAGCAGTGGGCAGGATAGCAATCAGCCCCAGCATTTT.